This section outlines one T cell receptor beta chain sequence together with its context. Antigen specificity is unknown. This specimen comes from a study of OX40 agonist ivuxolimab in advanced cancers. Across the study: An anti-OX40 (CD134) antibody with agonistic activity, ivuxolimab, was administered to patients. General study points: Also showing low normalized T-cell clonal expansion were some of the nonresponders. CD8+ T cells showed, on average, more clonal expansion than CD4+ cells.

Patients were ineligible given autoimmune disease history or systemic immunosuppression. The repertoire was sequenced with immunoSEQ multiplex PCR; TCRdb's copy has only in-frame clones and lacks some. This table holds about 90,000 clones, around 90% found once. This specimen was CD4+ or CD8+ T cells sorted from blood, taken in a trial of the OX40 agonist ivuxolimab. The receptor was derived from an adult with an advanced solid tumor such as melanoma, head and neck, liver or kidney cancer.

DNA for the CDR3: TGTGCCAGCTCGCAAAACCAGGGGGACTATGGCTACACCTTC. It specifies CASSQNQGDYGYTF. This chain links TRBV18 with TRBJ1-2; TRBD1 agrees at 7 bases. CDR3 length: 14 residues. The V gene end was trimmed by 6 bases and the J gene end by 3 bases; junction bases not matched to a gene: 7. Germline V CDR1 and CDR2: KGHSH, LQKENI.